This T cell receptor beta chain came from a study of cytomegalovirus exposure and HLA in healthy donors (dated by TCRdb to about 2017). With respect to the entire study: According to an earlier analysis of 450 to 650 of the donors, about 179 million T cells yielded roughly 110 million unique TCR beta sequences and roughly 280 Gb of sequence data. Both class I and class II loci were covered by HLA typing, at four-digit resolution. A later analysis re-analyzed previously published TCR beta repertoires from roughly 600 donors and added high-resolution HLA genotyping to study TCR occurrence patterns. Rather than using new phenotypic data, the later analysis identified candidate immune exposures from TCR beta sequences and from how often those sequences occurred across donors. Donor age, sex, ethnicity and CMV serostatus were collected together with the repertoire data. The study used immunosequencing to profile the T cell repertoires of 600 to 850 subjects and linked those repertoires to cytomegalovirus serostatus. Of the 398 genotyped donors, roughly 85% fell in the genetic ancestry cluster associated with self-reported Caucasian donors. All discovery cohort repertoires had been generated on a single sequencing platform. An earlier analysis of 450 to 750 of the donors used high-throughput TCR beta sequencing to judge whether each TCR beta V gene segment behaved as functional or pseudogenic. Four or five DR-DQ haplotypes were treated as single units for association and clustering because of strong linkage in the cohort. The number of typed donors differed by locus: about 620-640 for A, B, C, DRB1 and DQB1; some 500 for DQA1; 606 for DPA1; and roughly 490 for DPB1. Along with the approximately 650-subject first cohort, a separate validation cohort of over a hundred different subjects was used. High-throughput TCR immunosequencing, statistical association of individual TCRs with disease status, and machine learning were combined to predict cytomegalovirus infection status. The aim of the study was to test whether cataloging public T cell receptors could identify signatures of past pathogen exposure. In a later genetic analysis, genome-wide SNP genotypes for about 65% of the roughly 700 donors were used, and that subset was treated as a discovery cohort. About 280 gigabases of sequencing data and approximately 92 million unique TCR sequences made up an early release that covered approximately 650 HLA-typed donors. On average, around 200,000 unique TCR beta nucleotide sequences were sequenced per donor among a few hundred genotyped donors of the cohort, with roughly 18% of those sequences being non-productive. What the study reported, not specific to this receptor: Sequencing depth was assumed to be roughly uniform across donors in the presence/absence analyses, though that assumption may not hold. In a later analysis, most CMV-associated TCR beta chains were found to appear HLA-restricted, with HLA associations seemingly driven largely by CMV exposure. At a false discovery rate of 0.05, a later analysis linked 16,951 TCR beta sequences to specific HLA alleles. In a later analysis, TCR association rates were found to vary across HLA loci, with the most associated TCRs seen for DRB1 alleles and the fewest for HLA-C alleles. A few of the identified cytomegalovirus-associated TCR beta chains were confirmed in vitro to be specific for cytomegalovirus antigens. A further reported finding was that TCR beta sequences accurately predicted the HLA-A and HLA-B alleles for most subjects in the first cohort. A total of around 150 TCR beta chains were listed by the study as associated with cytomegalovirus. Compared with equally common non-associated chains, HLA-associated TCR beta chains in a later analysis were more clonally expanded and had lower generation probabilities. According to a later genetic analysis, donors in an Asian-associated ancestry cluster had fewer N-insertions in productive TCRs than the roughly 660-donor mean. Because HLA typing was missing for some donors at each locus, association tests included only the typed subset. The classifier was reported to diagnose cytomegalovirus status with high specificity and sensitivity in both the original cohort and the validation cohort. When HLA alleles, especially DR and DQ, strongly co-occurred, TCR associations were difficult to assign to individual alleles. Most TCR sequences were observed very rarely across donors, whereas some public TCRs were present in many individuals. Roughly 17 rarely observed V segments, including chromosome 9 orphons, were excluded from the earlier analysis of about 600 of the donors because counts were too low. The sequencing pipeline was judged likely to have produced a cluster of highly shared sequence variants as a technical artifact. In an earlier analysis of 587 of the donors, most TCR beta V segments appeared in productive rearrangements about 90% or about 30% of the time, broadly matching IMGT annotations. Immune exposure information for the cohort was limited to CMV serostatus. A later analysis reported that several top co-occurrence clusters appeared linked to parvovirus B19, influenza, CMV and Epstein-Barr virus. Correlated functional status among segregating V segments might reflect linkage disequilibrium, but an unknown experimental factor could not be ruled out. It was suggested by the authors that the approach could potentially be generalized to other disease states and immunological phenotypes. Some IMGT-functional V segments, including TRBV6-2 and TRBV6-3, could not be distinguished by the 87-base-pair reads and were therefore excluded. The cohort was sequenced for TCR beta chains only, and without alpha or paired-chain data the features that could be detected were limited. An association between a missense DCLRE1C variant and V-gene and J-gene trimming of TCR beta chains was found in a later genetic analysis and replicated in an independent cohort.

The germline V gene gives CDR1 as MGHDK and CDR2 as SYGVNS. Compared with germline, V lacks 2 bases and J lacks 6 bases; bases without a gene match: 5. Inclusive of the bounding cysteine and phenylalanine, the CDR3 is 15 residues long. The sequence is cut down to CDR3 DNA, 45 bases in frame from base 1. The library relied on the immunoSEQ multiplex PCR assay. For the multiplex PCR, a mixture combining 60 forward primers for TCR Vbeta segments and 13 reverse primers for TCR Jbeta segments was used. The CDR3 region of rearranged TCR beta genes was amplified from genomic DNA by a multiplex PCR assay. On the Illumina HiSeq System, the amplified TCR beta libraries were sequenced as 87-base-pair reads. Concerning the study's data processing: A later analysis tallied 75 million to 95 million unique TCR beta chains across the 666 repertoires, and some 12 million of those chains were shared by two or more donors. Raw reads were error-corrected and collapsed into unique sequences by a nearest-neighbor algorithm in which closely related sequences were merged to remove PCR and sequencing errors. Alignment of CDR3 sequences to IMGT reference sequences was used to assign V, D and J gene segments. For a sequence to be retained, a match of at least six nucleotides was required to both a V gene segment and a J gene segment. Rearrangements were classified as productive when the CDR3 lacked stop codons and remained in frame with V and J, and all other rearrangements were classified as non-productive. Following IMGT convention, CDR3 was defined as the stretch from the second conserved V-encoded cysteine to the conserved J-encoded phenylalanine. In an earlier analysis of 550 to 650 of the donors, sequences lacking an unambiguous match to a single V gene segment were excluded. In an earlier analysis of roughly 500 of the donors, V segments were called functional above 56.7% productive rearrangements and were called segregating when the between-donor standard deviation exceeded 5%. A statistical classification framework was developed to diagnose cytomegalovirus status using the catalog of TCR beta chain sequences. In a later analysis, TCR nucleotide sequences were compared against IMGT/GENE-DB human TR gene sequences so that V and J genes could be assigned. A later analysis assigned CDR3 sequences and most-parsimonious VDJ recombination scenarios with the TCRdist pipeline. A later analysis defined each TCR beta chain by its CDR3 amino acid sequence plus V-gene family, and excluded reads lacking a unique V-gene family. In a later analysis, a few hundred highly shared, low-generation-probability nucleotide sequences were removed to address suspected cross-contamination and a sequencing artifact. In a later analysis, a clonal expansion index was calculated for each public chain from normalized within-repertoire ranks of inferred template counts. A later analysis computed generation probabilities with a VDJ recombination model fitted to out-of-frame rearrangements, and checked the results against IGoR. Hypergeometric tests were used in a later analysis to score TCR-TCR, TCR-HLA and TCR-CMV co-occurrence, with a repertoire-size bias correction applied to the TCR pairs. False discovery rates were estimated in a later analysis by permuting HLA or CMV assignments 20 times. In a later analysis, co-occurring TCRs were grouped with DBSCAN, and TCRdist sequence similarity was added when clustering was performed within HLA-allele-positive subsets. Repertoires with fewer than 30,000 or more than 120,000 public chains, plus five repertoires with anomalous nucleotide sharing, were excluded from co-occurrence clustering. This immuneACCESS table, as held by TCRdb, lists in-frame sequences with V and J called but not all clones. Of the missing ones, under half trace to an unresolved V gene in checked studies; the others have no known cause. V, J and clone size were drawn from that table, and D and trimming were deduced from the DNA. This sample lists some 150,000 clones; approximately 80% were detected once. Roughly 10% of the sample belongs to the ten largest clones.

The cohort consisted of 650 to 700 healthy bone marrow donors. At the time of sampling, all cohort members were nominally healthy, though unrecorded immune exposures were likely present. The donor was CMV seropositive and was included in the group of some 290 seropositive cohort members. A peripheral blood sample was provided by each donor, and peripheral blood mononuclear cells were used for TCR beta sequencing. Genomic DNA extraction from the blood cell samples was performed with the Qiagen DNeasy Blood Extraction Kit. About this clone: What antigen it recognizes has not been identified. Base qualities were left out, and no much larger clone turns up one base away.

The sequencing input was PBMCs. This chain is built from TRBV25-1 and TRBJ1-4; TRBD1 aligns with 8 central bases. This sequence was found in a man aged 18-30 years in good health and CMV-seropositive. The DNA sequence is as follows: TGTGCCAGCAGTGAAGGGGACAGGTTCTATGAAAAACTGTTTTTT. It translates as CASSEGDRFYEKLFF.